Following are 28 T cell receptor beta chains from one sample sequenced in a study of control samples from healthy donors and cancer patients. Measured with immunoSEQ multiplex PCR; TCRdb has only the in-frame clones, and not every one. The table shows approximately 100,000 clones, with about 81% occurring only once. Sequencing used PBMCs. The receptors derive from a man between 65 and 79 years old with lung cancer.

The V and J genes are TRBV6-6 and TRBJ1-2; D remains unclear. The V gene lost 7 bases and the J gene lost 7 bases, with 16 bases spanning the gap. Germline CDR1 is MNHNY and CDR2 is SVGAGI (reference sequence). This CDR3 contains 13 residues. The DNA of the CDR3 is TGTGCCAGCATTCACACCCGACGGGGTGGCTACACCTTC. As protein: CASIHTRRGGYTF.

This chain joins TRBV9 and TRBJ1-1; 8 nucleotides align to TRBD1. Per germline, CDR1 SGDLS and CDR2 YYNGEE. The CDR3 runs 13 residues. J lost 9 bases, V lost 2 bases, and 6 bases had no gene match. The CDR3 here is CASSVVGQGKAFF. DNA for the CDR3: TGTGCCAGCAGCGTGGTTGGACAGGGTAAAGCTTTCTTT.

This clone was counted once. The V gene is TRBV6-5, the J gene TRBJ1-2, with 8 positions matching TRBD1. V lost 7 bases to trimming and J lost 4 bases; unmatched junction nucleotides: 11. Germline V gene data show CDR1 as MNHEY and CDR2 as SVGAGI. The CDR3 spans 15 residues. As DNA, the CDR3 is TGTGCCAGCACCTCTGGACAGGGCCAAAGCTATGGCTACACCTTC. This gives the protein CASTSGQGQSYGYTF.

The chain is built from TRBV5-1 and TRBJ1-2, with a possible D match to TRBD1 (6 bases). Germline values: CDR1 SGHRS, CDR2 YFSETQ. The CDR3 is 14 residues long. Deletions cut 2 bases from V and 5 bases from J, with 13 bases between. The CDR3 sequence is CASSFSSGDYGYTF. The CDR3 DNA sequence: TGCGCCAGCAGCTTCAGTTCAGGGGATTATGGCTACACCTTC.

This rearrangement joins TRBV30 to TRBJ1-1, with D maybe TRBD1 (6 bases). The CDR3 spans 13 residues. V shed 0 bases and J shed 5 bases, with 10 bases lying between them. Germline CDR1 is GTSNPN and CDR2 is SVGIG (reference sequence). Written as DNA, the CDR3 is TGTGCCTGGAGTGTAGAGGGGGGGACTGAAGCTTTCTTT. Protein product: CAWSVEGGTEAFF.

V is TRBV27 and J is TRBJ1-2; no definite D call. The CDR3 totals 13 residues. With 5 bases removed from V and 1 base from J, the gap between germline ends came to 8 bases. The V gene's germline CDR1 is MNHEY and CDR2 SMNVEV (reference sequence). CDR3 bases: TGTGCCAGCAGTCCACGGGGTAACTATGGCTACACCTTC. It translates to CASSPRGNYGYTF.

The chain recombines TRBV9 with TRBJ2-7, with no clear D. Trimming pared 0 bases from V and 2 bases from J, leaving 15 bases between. The CDR3 covers 16 residues. The germline V gene has CDR1 SGDLS and CDR2 YYNGEE. The CDR3 region is CASSVGTAGLTYEQYF. CDR3 bases: TGTGCCAGCAGCGTAGGAACGGCAGGCCTGACCTACGAGCAGTACTTC.

This chain joins TRBV7-3 and TRBJ2-4; D possibly corresponds to TRBD2 (5 bases). The CDR3 totals 16 residues. V lost 1 base to trimming and J lost 3 bases, with 13 bases between them. The germline V gene encodes CDR1 SGHTA and CDR2 FQGTGA. The CDR3 loop is CASSLSPVAGKNIQYF. CDR3 nucleotide sequence: TGTGCCAGCAGCTTAAGTCCGGTGGCGGGCAAAAACATTCAGTACTTC.

The chain recombines TRBV12-3 or TRBV12-4 with TRBJ2-1; the D gene is possibly TRBD2 (5 bases). The V and J ends lost 3 bases and 5 bases respectively, with 5 bases between them. This CDR3 has 12 amino acids. The chain's CDR3 is CASSFGNNEQFF. CDR3 in DNA: TGTGCCAGCAGTTTCGGGAACAATGAGCAGTTCTTC.

This clone was counted a single time. The V call is TRBV15, the J call TRBJ1-1; D possibly corresponds to TRBD1 (5 bases). This CDR3 is 13 amino acids long. Germline V lookup: CDR1 LNHNV, CDR2 YYDKDF (reference sequence). V was pared by 0 bases and J by 9 bases, with 11 bases between. Written as DNA, the CDR3 is TGTGCCACCAGCAGAGATATAAGGGGCAAAGCTTTCTTT. Protein product: CATSRDIRGKAFF.

This chain connects TRBV11-2 to TRBJ1-6; 8 positions match TRBD1. The CDR3 contains 16 residues. CDR1 is SGHAT and CDR2 is FQNNGV in the germline V gene. The V and J ends lost 0 bases and 9 bases, in that order; junction bases with no gene match: 7. The CDR3 sequence is CASSLEQGAVASPLHF. DNA of the CDR3: TGTGCCAGCAGCTTAGAGCAGGGGGCCGTCGCTTCACCCCTCCACTTT.

The CDR3 sequence: CAWSVRAQGSGYTF. The CDR3, as DNA: TGTGCCTGGAGTGTACGGGCCCAGGGGAGCGGCTACACCTTC. J is TRBJ1-2 and V is TRBV30; possible D gene TRBD1, 6 bases. V lost 0 bases and J 8 bases, leaving 16 bases between the germline ends. The CDR3 covers 14 residues. Germline lookup yields CDR1 GTSNPN and CDR2 SVGIG (reference sequence).

The J gene is TRBJ2-3, the V gene TRBV2; 8 positions agree with TRBD1. Germline lookup yields CDR1 SNHLY and CDR2 FYNNEI. The CDR3 is made up of 15 amino acids. The trim removed 5 bases at V and 1 base at J, leaving 5 bases unmatched. The DNA for the CDR3 is TGTGCCAGCAGTCTAGGACAGGGTCGCACAGATACGCAGTATTTT. Encoded protein: CASSLGQGRTDTQYF.

V gene TRBV3-1 (or the pseudogene TRBV3-2) combines with J gene TRBJ1-2; D is uncertain. The V and J ends lost 1 base and 5 bases respectively, with 11 bases between them. Germline CDR1 reads LGHDT; CDR2 reads YNNKEL (reference sequence). CDR3 length equals 14 residues. CDR3 region: CASSQGGRPYGYTF. The CDR3 DNA is TGTGCCAGCAGCCAAGGAGGGAGGCCGTATGGCTACACCTTC.

The count of this clone is one. This chain uses TRBV7-2 with TRBJ1-1, with TRBD1 matching over 7 bases. Germline V gives CDR1 SGHTA, CDR2 FQGNSA. The CDR3 extends over 15 amino acids. Germline trimming cut 2 bases from V and 0 bases from J; bases unmatched to any gene: 3. The CDR3 DNA is TGTGCCAGCAGCTTACGGACAGGCGTGAACACTGAAGCTTTCTTT. This sequence encodes CASSLRTGVNTEAFF.

This clone was detected once. The rearrangement uses TRBV7-2 and TRBJ1-4, with 9 bases aligning to TRBD1. Germline CDR1 is SGHTA and CDR2 is FQGNSA. This CDR3 comprises 13 residues. V was pared by 10 bases and J by 5 bases, with 5 bases of the junction left unmatched. The CDR3 DNA sequence: TGTGCCACCCAAGGACAGGGGAATGAAAAACTGTTTTTT. Its protein product is CATQGQGNEKLFF.

The CDR3 sequence: CASSQEWAGGTDTQYF. Here the CDR3 DNA reads TGTGCCAGCAGCCAAGAGTGGGCGGGGGGGACAGATACGCAGTATTTT. The genes are TRBV3-1 (or the pseudogene TRBV3-2) and TRBJ2-3; 9 bases line up with TRBD2. Looked up from germline, CDR1 is LGHDT and CDR2 is YNNKEL (reference sequence). V lost 0 bases, J lost 3 bases, and 4 bases stayed unmatched. CDR3 length: 16 residues.

This rearrangement joins TRBV11-2 to TRBJ2-7, with D tentatively TRBD1 (5 bases). Germline CDR1 reads SGHAT; CDR2 reads FQNNGV. V gave up 3 bases and J gave up 3 bases, with 12 bases separating them. The CDR3 runs to 14 residues. CDR3 sequence (DNA): TGTGCCAGCAGCTTTGGGGCTTCCTTCTACGAGCAGTACTTC. It yields the protein CASSFGASFYEQYF.

The chain uses TRBV6-4 and TRBJ2-7, with 13 bases aligning to TRBD2. The J segment lost 6 bases and the V segment lost 6 bases, leaving 5 bases of the junction unmatched. The CDR3 is made up of 14 amino acids. Germline V lookup: CDR1 MRHNA, CDR2 SNTAGT. This CDR3 reads CASSTSGGDSEQYF. CDR3 bases: TGTGCCAGCAGCACTAGCGGGGGGGACTCCGAGCAGTACTTC.

The chain employs TRBV19 and TRBJ1-2, with a possible D match to TRBD1 (6 bases). The CDR3 length is 16 residues. CDR1 is LNHDA and CDR2 is SQIVND in the germline V gene (reference sequence). The ends were cut back, 9 bases at V and 6 bases at J, with 26 bases in the middle. The chain's CDR3 is CASLGAGPGGLDGYTF. In DNA, the CDR3 is TGTGCCAGCCTGGGGGCAGGCCCGGGAGGTTTGGATGGCTACACCTTC.

The CDR3 bases are TGTGCCAGTAGGGGTGCGGGCAATCAGCCCCAGCATTTT. The encoded protein is CASRGAGNQPQHF. This rearrangement joins TRBV6-5 to TRBJ1-5; the D gene is possibly TRBD1 (5 bases). The germline V and J ends were trimmed by 9 bases and 2 bases, with 11 bases remaining between them. Looked up from germline, CDR1 is MNHEY and CDR2 is SVGAGI. The CDR3 has 13 amino acids.

The rearrangement links TRBV6-1 to TRBJ2-2, with 8 bases fitting TRBD1. The CDR3 runs 17 residues. The J segment lost 1 base and the V segment lost 4 bases, leaving 8 bases of the junction unmatched. Germline CDR1 and CDR2: MNHNS and SASEGT. CDR3 nucleotides: TGTGCCAGCAGTGTCCTCACCGGGACAGGGAACACCGGGGAGCTGTTTTTT. This gives the protein CASSVLTGTGNTGELFF.

The rearrangement links TRBV3-1 (or the pseudogene TRBV3-2) to TRBJ2-3, with D unresolved. The CDR3 loop spans 11 amino acids. From germline, CDR1 is LGHDT and CDR2 YNNKEL (reference sequence). V gave up 0 bases and J gave up 12 bases, with 7 bases separating them. The CDR3 coding sequence is TGTGCCAGCAGCCAAGAACTATACCAGTATTTT. This translates into CASSQELYQYF.

The rearrangement joins TRBV7-9 to TRBJ2-3; D is possibly TRBD2 (5 bases). The CDR3 is 12 amino acids. Per the germline V gene, CDR1 is SEHNR and CDR2 is FQNEAQ (reference sequence). Trimming pared 3 bases from V and 4 bases from J, leaving 5 bases between. For the CDR3, the DNA is TGTGCCAGCAGCTTCGGGGCAGATACGCAGTATTTT. This encodes CASSFGADTQYF.

V is TRBV27 and J is TRBJ2-5; 7 bases align to TRBD1. Trimming removed 5 bases from V and 6 bases from J; junction bases left unmatched: 15. The CDR3 is 16 amino acids. CDR1 is MNHEY, CDR2 SMNVEV, per germline (reference sequence). In DNA form, the CDR3 reads TGTGCCAGCAGTCTACACTACGACAGGGCCGAGAAGACCCAGTACTTC. Residues: CASSLHYDRAEKTQYF.

This sequence joins TRBV2 and TRBJ1-6; 9 bases fit TRBD1. V lost 2 bases to trimming and J lost 9 bases; unmatched junction nucleotides: 14. The germline V gene has CDR1 SNHLY and CDR2 FYNNEI. The CDR3 sequence is 18 residues long. The CDR3, as DNA: TGTGCCAGCAGTGAAATGGGACCGGGACAGGGTTTCGGTTCACCCCTCCACTTT. Translation gives CASSEMGPGQGFGSPLHF.

The chain links TRBV27 to TRBJ2-5; D uncertain. The CDR3 runs to 13 residues. Per the germline V gene, CDR1 is MNHEY and CDR2 is SMNVEV (reference sequence). Between the trimmed V and J ends, which lost 10 bases and 2 bases, there was a span of 14 bases. CDR3 amino acids: CATGVYSQETQYF. CDR3 bases: TGTGCCACAGGAGTGTACAGTCAAGAGACCCAGTACTTC.

The chain joins TRBV7-2 to TRBJ2-5; 11 bases are a match to TRBD2. Germline lookup yields CDR1 SGHTA and CDR2 FQGNSA. The CDR3 runs 16 residues. V was clipped by 5 bases and J by 5 bases; unmatched bases: 10. CDR3 region: CASSLYSGGAKETQYF. In DNA, the CDR3 is TGTGCCAGCAGCCTCTATAGCGGGGGGGCCAAGGAGACCCAGTACTTC.